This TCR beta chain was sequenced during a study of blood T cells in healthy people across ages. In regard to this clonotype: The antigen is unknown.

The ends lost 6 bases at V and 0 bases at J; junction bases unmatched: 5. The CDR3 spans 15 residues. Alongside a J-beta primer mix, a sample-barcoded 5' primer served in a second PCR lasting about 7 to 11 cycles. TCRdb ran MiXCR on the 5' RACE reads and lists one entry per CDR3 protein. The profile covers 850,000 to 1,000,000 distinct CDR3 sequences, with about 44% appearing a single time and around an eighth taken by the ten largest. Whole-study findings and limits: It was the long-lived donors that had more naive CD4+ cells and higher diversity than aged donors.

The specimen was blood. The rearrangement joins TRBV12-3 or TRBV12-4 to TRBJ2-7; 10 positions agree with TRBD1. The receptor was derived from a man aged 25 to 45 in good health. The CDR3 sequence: CASRPGQGISYEQYF. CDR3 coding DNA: TGTGCCAGCAGACCGGGACAGGGGATCTCCTACGAGCAGTACTTC.